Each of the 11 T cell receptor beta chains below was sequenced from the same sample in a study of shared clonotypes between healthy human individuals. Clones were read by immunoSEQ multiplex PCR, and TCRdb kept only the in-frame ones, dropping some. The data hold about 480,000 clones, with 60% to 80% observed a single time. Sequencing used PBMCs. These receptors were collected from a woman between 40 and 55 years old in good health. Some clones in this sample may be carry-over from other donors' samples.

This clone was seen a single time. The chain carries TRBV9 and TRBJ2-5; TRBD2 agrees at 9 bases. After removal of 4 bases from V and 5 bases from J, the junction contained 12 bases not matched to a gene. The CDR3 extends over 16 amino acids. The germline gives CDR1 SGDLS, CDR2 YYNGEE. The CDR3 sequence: CASSRTLAGAGETQYF. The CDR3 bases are TGTGCCAGCAGCAGAACCTTAGCGGGAGCTGGCGAGACCCAGTACTTC.

In DNA, the CDR3 is TGTGCCAGCAGCCAAATATATGGGACAGGGGGTAACGAGCAGTACTTC. Its translation is CASSQIYGTGGNEQYF. The chain combines TRBV4-2 with TRBJ2-7, with 11 bases aligning to TRBD1. The CDR3 extends over 16 amino acids. Germline V lookup: CDR1 LGHNA, CDR2 YNFKEQ. After removal of 2 bases from V and 5 bases from J, the junction contained 8 bases not matched to a gene.

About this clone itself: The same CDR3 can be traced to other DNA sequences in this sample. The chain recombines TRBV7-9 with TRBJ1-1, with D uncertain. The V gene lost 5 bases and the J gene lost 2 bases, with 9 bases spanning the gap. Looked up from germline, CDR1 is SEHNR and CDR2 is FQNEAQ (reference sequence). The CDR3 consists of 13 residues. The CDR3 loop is CASSLAGNTEAFF. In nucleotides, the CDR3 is TGTGCCAGCAGCCTGGCAGGAAACACTGAAGCTTTCTTT.

The CDR3 coding sequence is TGTGCCTGGAGTAAAGGGGATACGCAGTATTTT. Translating it yields CAWSKGDTQYF. The V and J genes are TRBV30 and TRBJ2-3; D remains unclear. This CDR3 region has 11 residues. Looked up from germline, CDR1 is GTSNPN and CDR2 is SVGIG (reference sequence). V lost 2 bases and J lost 6, with 6 bases in between.

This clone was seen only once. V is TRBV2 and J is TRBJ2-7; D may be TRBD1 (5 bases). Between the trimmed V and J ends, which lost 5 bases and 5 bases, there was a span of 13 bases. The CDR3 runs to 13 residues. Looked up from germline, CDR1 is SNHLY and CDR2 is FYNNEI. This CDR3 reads CASSWGTENEQYF. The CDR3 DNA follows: TGTGCCAGCAGTTGGGGCACGGAAAACGAGCAGTACTTC. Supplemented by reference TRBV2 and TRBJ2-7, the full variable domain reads EPEVTQTPSHQVTQMGQEVILRCVPISNHLYFYWYRQILGQKVEFLVSFYNNEISEKSEIFDDQFSVERPDGSNFTLKIRSTKLEDSAMYFCASSWGTENEQYFGPGTRLTVT.

For the CDR3, the DNA is TGTGCCAGCAGTGCGTCGGCAGGGGCGGTGGGTGAAGCTTTCTTT. As protein: CASSASAGAVGEAFF. This chain connects TRBV6-5 to TRBJ1-1; maybe TRBD1 (6 bases). The CDR3 totals 15 residues. Germline CDR1 is MNHEY and CDR2 is SVGAGI. Between the trimmed V and J ends, which lost 5 bases and 7 bases, there was a span of 20 bases.

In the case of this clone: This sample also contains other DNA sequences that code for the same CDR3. The CDR3 DNA reads TGTGCCAGCAGTGCCGGCAGGGGCACTGAAGCTTTCTTT. It yields the protein CASSAGRGTEAFF. The chain recombines TRBV6-4 with TRBJ1-1; the D gene is possibly TRBD1 (6 bases). V was pared by 4 bases and J by 4 bases, with 10 bases between. Germline V gene sequence: CDR1 MRHNA, CDR2 SNTAGT. The CDR3 runs to 13 residues.

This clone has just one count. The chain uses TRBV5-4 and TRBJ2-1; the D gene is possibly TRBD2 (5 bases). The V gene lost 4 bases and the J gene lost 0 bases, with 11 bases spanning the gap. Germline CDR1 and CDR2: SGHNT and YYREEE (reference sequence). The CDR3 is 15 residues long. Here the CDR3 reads CASSRSGYSYNEQFF. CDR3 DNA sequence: TGTGCCAGCAGCCGAAGCGGATACTCCTACAATGAGCAGTTCTTC.

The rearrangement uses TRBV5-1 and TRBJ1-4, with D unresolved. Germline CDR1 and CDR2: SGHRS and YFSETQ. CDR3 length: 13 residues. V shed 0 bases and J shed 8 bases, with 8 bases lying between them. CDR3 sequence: CASSLDNGEKLFF. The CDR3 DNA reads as TGCGCCAGCAGCTTGGACAACGGCGAAAAACTGTTTTTT.

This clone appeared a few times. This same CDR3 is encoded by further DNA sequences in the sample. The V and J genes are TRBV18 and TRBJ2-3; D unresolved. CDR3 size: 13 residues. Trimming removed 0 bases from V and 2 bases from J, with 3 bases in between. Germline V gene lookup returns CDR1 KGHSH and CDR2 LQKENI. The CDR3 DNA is TGTGCCAGCTCACCACCTTCCACAGATACGCAGTATTTT. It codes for CASSPPSTDTQYF.

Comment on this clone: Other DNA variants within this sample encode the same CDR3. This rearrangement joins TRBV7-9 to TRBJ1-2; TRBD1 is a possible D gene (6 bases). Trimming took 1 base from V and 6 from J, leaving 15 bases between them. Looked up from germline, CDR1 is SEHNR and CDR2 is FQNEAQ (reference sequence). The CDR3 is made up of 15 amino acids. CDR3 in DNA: TGTGCCAGCAGCTTAGAAGGGGGGCGCGGAGATGGCTACACCTTC. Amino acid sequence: CASSLEGGRGDGYTF.